These 21 T cell receptor beta chains were sequenced from one sample in a study of cytomegalovirus exposure and HLA in healthy donors. The PCR had 60 Vbeta and 13 Jbeta primers. The data were produced by immunoSEQ multiplex PCR, yet TCRdb's version contains in-frame clones alone and is incomplete. The sample contains around 160,000 clones, roughly 75% of which appear only once. Sequenced sample: PBMCs. All receptors come from a male donor in good health and CMV-seronegative.

This clone came up a few times. V gene TRBV18 combines with J gene TRBJ2-5; TRBD1 aligns across 11 bases. The germline V gene encodes CDR1 KGHSH and CDR2 LQKENI. The J segment lost 4 bases and the V segment lost 4 bases, leaving 11 bases of the junction unmatched. The CDR3 is 17 residues long. The CDR3 reads CASSLGQGASFGETQYF. In nucleotides, the CDR3 is TGTGCCAGCTCACTTGGACAGGGGGCAAGTTTCGGAGAGACCCAGTACTTC.

Notes on this clone: One end of the junction does not line up with germline, which may come from a read error. CDR3 in amino acids: CSSSFRIGAVEKLFF. The CDR3 nucleotides read TGTTCCAGCAGCTTTAGGATAGGTGCGGTTGAAAAACTGTTTTTT. This rearrangement joins TRBV7-9 to TRBJ1-4; D remains unclear. The CDR3 sequence is 15 residues long. Germline CDR1 is SEHNR and CDR2 is FQNEAQ (reference sequence).

This chain joins TRBV18 and TRBJ2-1, with 8 bases lining up with TRBD1. The CDR3 loop spans 14 amino acids. After removal of 4 bases from V and 7 bases from J, the junction contained 6 bases not matched to a gene. The V gene's germline CDR1 is KGHSH and CDR2 LQKENI. The CDR3 here is CASSLQGANNEQFF. The CDR3 DNA reads TGTGCCAGCTCACTGCAGGGGGCGAATAATGAGCAGTTCTTC.

This clone was picked up a small number of times. V and J are TRBV6-1 and TRBJ2-1; 7 positions match TRBD1. The J segment lost 5 bases and the V segment lost 7 bases, leaving 5 bases of the junction unmatched. Germline assignment: CDR1 MNHNS and CDR2 SASEGT. This CDR3 is 13 amino acids long. The CDR3 region is CASNRDRHNEQFF. In DNA form, the CDR3 reads TGTGCCAGCAACCGGGACAGACACAATGAGCAGTTCTTC.

The rearrangement joins TRBV9 to TRBJ1-4, with D possibly being TRBD1 (6 bases). Germline assignment: CDR1 SGDLS and CDR2 YYNGEE. CDR3 length equals 16 residues. V lost 0 bases and J lost 7, with 16 bases in between. CDR3 nucleotides: TGTGCCAGCAGCGTAGGTCCCAGGGGCGATGCTGAAAAACTGTTTTTT. Translation gives CASSVGPRGDAEKLFF.

This chain joins TRBV2 and TRBJ1-2, with D possibly TRBD1 on 5 matching bases. Per germline, CDR1 SNHLY and CDR2 FYNNEI. The CDR3 has 14 amino acids. V was trimmed by 6 bases and J by 5 bases, leaving 16 bases between them. CDR3 region: CASSKSQGGYGYTF. The CDR3 nucleotides are TGTGCCAGCAGCAAATCGCAGGGAGGGTATGGCTACACCTTC.

The rearrangement links TRBV6-5 to TRBJ1-2; unclear D gene. The germline V gene has CDR1 MNHEY and CDR2 SVGAGI. The CDR3 sequence is 12 residues long. Between the trimmed V and J ends, which lost 4 bases and 8 bases, there was a span of 11 bases. The CDR3 spells CASSLTSWGYTF. The CDR3 coding sequence is TGTGCCAGCAGTTTGACAAGTTGGGGCTACACCTTC.

This chain uses TRBV2 with TRBJ2-1; D is perhaps TRBD1 (5 bases). Germline assignment: CDR1 SNHLY and CDR2 FYNNEI. Trimming left V 3 bases short and J 4 bases short, with 7 bases between. The CDR3 loop spans 13 amino acids. CDR3 sequence (DNA): TGTGCCAGCAGTGAGACAGAATACAATGAGCAGTTCTTC. Translation gives CASSETEYNEQFF.

In nucleotides, the CDR3 is TGCGCCAGCAGCTTGGTGGCGGCTAGCTCTGGAAACACCATATATTTT. This gives the protein CASSLVAASSGNTIYF. V usage is TRBV5-1 and J usage is TRBJ1-3; D remains ambiguous. The CDR3 runs to 16 residues. Trimming took off 0 bases at V and 0 bases at J, with 10 bases between the two ends. Germline CDR1 and CDR2: SGHRS and YFSETQ.

This rearrangement joins TRBV5-1 to TRBJ1-4; a weak D match, TRBD1 (6 bases). Trimming removed 0 bases at V and 7 bases at J, with 16 bases between. The germline V gene encodes CDR1 SGHRS and CDR2 YFSETQ. The CDR3 totals 16 residues. The CDR3 is CASSLGTALVGEKLFF. Here the CDR3 DNA reads TGCGCCAGCAGCTTGGGGACAGCTTTGGTCGGTGAAAAACTGTTTTTT.

V is TRBV27 and J is TRBJ2-7; no clear D. V lost 4 bases to trimming and J lost 2 bases, with 9 bases between them. The CDR3 runs 13 residues. Germline CDR1 reads MNHEY; CDR2 reads SMNVEV (reference sequence). The CDR3 sequence is CASSYGRTYEQYF. The CDR3 nucleotides are TGTGCCAGCAGTTATGGCAGAACCTACGAGCAGTACTTC.

V is TRBV5-1 and J is TRBJ2-4, with TRBD1 matching over 10 bases. This CDR3 region has 20 residues. The V segment lost 0 bases and the J segment 0 bases; nucleotides outside the gene matches: 12. Germline assignment: CDR1 SGHRS and CDR2 YFSETQ. The CDR3, as DNA: TGCGCCAGCAGCTTGGGACGGGGACAGGGGATGGGAGTAGCCAAAAACATTCAGTACTTC. It translates to CASSLGRGQGMGVAKNIQYF. Full variable domain (outside the CDR3, taken from reference TRBV5-1 and TRBJ2-4): KAGVTQTPRYLIKTRGQQVTLSCSPISGHRSVSWYQQTPGQGLQFLFEYFSETQRNKGNFPGRFSGRQFSNSRSEMNVSTLELGDSALYLCASSLGRGQGMGVAKNIQYFGAGTRLSVL.

This clone was counted only a few times. The rearrangement links TRBV9 to TRBJ1-2, with 8 bases lining up with TRBD1. In germline, CDR1 is SGDLS, CDR2 YYNGEE. The CDR3 spans 16 residues. Losses at the gene ends were 2 bases for V and 6 bases for J; bases not matched to a gene: 12. This CDR3 is CASSVSSGQGADGYTF. CDR3 bases: TGTGCCAGCAGCGTTTCCTCGGGGCAGGGGGCTGATGGCTACACCTTC. Based on the CDR3 plus reference TRBV9 and TRBJ1-2, the full variable domain is DSGVTQTPKHLITATGQRVTLRCSPRSGDLSVYWYQQSLDQGLQFLIQYYNGEERAKGNILERFSAQQFPDLHSELNLSSLELGDSALYFCASSVSSGQGADGYTFGSGTRLTVV.

The chain uses TRBV18 and TRBJ2-7; 14 bases match TRBD2. The germline CDR1 and CDR2 sequences are KGHSH and LQKENI. With V trimmed by 6 bases and J by 5 bases, 6 bases remained unmatched. CDR3 length: 15 amino acids. CDR3: CASSPGTSGRDEQYF. For the CDR3, the DNA is TGTGCCAGCTCCCCGGGGACTAGCGGGAGAGACGAGCAGTACTTC.

This clone was seen more than once but under ten times. The chain links TRBV4-3 to TRBJ2-1; 7 bases line up with TRBD2. Germline-derived CDR1 and CDR2 are LGHNA and YSLEER. The CDR3 length is 15 residues. J was trimmed by 15 bases and V by 0 bases; bases with no gene match: 14. CDR3 in amino acids: CASSQDPPRLAHPFF. CDR3 DNA sequence: TGCGCCAGCAGCCAAGATCCACCACGACTAGCACATCCGTTCTTC.

The chain recombines TRBV5-1 with TRBJ2-1, with 10 positions matching TRBD2. Germline loops: CDR1 SGHRS, CDR2 YFSETQ. This CDR3 is built from 16 residues. Trimming at V came to 0 bases and at J to 8 bases, leaving 8 bases not matched to a gene. The CDR3 region has the DNA TGCGCCAGCAGCTTGGCGGGACTAGCGTTAGGGGATGAGCAGTTCTTC. Its protein product is CASSLAGLALGDEQFF.

The V call is TRBV5-1, the J call TRBJ1-4; 8 nucleotides align to TRBD1. The V gene end was trimmed by 4 bases and the J gene end by 3 bases; junction bases not matched to a gene: 5. The CDR3 spans 15 residues. CDR1 and CDR2 (germline): SGHRS, YFSETQ. The CDR3 bases are TGCGCCAGCAGCCGGGGACAGGCTTCTAATGAAAAACTGTTTTTT. The encoded protein is CASSRGQASNEKLFF.

The gene calls are TRBV7-9 and TRBJ1-6, with D perhaps matching TRBD1 (5 bases). The germline gives CDR1 SEHNR, CDR2 FQNEAQ (reference sequence). V was cut by 5 bases and J by 5 bases, with 16 bases left in between. There are 16 residues in the CDR3. CDR3 residues: CASSARRQSNNSPLHF. The CDR3 DNA reads as TGTGCCAGCAGCGCTAGACGACAGAGTAATAATTCACCCCTCCACTTT.

CDR3 coding DNA: TGTGCCAGCAGTACGCAGAGCCAGGGGAATGAAAAACTGTTTTTT. It is translated as CASSTQSQGNEKLFF. The chain joins TRBV6-1 to TRBJ1-4, with D possibly TRBD1 on 6 matching bases. The CDR3 covers 15 residues. Germline CDR1 MNHNS, CDR2 SASEGT. V was pared by 5 bases and J by 5 bases, with 15 bases between.

This clone was counted a single time. The chain joins TRBV2 to TRBJ2-5, with unresolved D. The end of the DNA is better explained by TRBJ2-7, so the J call may be wrong. The CDR3 totals 11 residues. Germline loops: CDR1 SNHLY, CDR2 FYNNEI. The DNA of the CDR3 is TGTGCCAGCAGCTTTTTATACGAGCAGTACTTC. This translates into CASSFLYEQYF.

This chain uses TRBV27 with TRBJ2-1; D is unclear. V was clipped by 5 bases and J by 6 bases, with 14 bases between them. The CDR3 loop spans 14 amino acids. CDR1 and CDR2 from the germline V gene are MNHEY and SMNVEV (reference sequence). DNA for the CDR3: TGTGCCAGCAGTCTACAGACGGTACCCAATGAGCAGTTCTTC. Protein: CASSLQTVPNEQFF.